This T cell receptor (beta chain) appears in the sequencing data of a study of T cell repertoires in cytomegalovirus infection. In the study overall: Public signatures in TCR beta pointed to CMV infection and matching HLA type. Study-level findings and limits: CMV-specific TCR beta clonotypes restricted by HLA-C dominated the ex vivo response. CMV carriers having the relevant HLA were flagged by cumulative public TCR beta family frequency.

TCRdb reprocessed the reads with MiXCR, giving one entry per CDR3 protein. The sample consists of about 920,000 distinct CDR3 sequences, more than 25% of them appearing once. This clonotype has more than one count but fewer than ten. The antigen is not known. The V segment lost 6 bases and the J segment 2 bases; nucleotides outside the gene matches: 10. The CDR3 spans 15 residues. Here the sequenced sample was cultured CD8+ T cells from PBMCs, taken from culture after CMV antigen stimulation. The chain joins TRBV12-3 or TRBV12-4 to TRBJ2-7; 7 bases fit TRBD2. The clonotype originates from a human donor in good health (CMV status not recorded). Some clones in this sample may be carry-over from other donors' samples. This chain's CDR3 is CASSSGTTRTYEQYF. DNA of the CDR3: TGTGCCAGCAGCTCCGGGACTACGCGTACCTACGAGCAGTACTTC.